What follows describes a single TCR beta chain. As yet, its antigen is unknown. This entry belongs to a study of human T cells and chemical hapten exposure. Study-level background: Each patient's scalp received weekly diphenylcyclopropenone throughout the approximately 25-week study. Minor pooled library volume differences mainly drove per-sample TCR yield variation. DPC (0.01%) was patch tested on the upper back and read at 6 days. Study-level findings and limits: The donors suffered from alopecia, so their immune response may not match that of healthy people.

Specified time point: patch test 3, about 24 weeks after DPC sensitization. The treatment here: therapeutic diphenylcyclopropenone sensitization with weekly scalp DPC. TCRdb processed the RACE reads anew with MiXCR; each CDR3 protein has one entry. This sample has just over 70,000 distinct CDR3 sequences; 11% occur once, and the top ten carry roughly 1.5%. Trimming removed 3 bases from V and 0 bases from J, with 12 bases in between. This CDR3 is built from 14 residues. Germline V gives CDR1 DFQATT, CDR2 SNEGSKA (reference sequence). The V and J genes are TRBV20-1 and TRBJ2-7; possible D gene TRBD2, 5 bases. This TCR was sampled from a woman aged 45-59 years with alopecia areata. Some clones in this sample may be carry-over from other donors' samples. The sequencing used whole blood, collected in connection with sensitization to the hapten diphenylcyclopropenone (DPC). The CDR3 is CSARGMEASYEQYF. The DNA for the CDR3 is TGCAGTGCTAGGGGTATGGAGGCCTCCTACGAGCAGTACTTC.